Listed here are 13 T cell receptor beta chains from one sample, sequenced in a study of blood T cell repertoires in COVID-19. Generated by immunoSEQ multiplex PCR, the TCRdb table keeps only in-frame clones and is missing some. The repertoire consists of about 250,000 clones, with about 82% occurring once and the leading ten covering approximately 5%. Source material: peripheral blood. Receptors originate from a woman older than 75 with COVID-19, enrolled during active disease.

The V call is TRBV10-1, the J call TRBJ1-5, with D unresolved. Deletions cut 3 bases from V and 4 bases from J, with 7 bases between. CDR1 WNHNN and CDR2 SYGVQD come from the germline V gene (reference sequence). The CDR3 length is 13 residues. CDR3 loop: CASSENSNQPQHF. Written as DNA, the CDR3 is TGCGCCAGCAGTGAAAACAGTAATCAGCCCCAGCATTTT.

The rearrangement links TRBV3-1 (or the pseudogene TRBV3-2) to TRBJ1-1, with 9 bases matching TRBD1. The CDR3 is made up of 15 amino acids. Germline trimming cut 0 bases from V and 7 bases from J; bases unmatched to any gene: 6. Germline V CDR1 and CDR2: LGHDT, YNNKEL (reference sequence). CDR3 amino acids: CASSQDSGQGNEAFF. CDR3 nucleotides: TGTGCCAGCAGCCAAGACTCGGGACAGGGCAATGAAGCTTTCTTT.

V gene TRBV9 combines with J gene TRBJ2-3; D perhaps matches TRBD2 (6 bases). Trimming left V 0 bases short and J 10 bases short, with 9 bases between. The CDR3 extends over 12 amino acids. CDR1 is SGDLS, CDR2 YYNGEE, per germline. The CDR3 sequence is CASSVDPGAQYF. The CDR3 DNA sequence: TGTGCCAGCAGCGTAGATCCGGGGGCGCAGTATTTT.

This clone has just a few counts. CDR3 nucleotides: TGTGCCAGCAGTCGGACAGGGGCCACGAATGAAAAACTGTTTTTT. Translated, it gives CASSRTGATNEKLFF. This chain connects TRBV2 to TRBJ1-4; 9 positions match TRBD1. This CDR3 region has 15 residues. V lost 5 bases to trimming and J lost 5 bases; unmatched junction nucleotides: 6. CDR1 SNHLY and CDR2 FYNNEI come from the germline V gene.

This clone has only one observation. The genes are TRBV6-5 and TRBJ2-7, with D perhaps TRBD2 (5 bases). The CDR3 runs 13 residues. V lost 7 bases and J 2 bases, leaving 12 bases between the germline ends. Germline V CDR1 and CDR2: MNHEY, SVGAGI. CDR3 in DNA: TGTGCCAGCACCGGGGAGTCTACCTACGAGCAGTACTTC. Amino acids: CASTGESTYEQYF.

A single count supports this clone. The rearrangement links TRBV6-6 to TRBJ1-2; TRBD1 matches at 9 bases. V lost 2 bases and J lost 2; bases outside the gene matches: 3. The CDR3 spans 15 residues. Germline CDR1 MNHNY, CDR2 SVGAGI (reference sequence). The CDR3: CASSYGQGRNYGYTF. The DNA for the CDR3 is TGTGCCAGCAGTTACGGACAGGGGAGGAACTATGGCTACACCTTC.

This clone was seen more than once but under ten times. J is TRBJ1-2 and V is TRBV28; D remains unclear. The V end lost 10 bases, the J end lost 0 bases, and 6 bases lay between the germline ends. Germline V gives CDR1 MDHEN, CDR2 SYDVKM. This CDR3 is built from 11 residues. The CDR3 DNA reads TGTGCCACAGGCACTAACTATGGCTACACCTTC. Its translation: CATGTNYGYTF.

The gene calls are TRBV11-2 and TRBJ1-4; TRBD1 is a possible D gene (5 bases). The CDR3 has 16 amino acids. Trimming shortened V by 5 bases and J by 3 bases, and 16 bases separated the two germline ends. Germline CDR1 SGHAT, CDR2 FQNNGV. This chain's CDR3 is CASSPRGGISNEKLFF. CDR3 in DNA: TGTGCCAGCAGCCCGCGTGGGGGGATCTCTAATGAAAAACTGTTTTTT.

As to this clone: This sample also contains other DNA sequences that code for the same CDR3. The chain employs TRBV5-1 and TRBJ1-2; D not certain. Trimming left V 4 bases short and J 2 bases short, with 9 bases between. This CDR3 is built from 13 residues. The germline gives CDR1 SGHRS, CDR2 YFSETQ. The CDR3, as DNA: TGCGCCAGCAGCGATCGAGAAAACTATGGCTACACCTTC. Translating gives CASSDRENYGYTF.

The CDR3: CASSQDWTGQETQYF. The CDR3, as DNA: TGTGCCAGCAGCCAGGATTGGACAGGGCAAGAGACCCAGTACTTC. V is TRBV4-2 and J is TRBJ2-5, with 8 bases fitting TRBD1. V shed 3 bases, J shed 2 bases, and the junction held 5 bases outside the gene matches. Germline V lookup: CDR1 LGHNA, CDR2 YNFKEQ. The CDR3 length is 15 residues.

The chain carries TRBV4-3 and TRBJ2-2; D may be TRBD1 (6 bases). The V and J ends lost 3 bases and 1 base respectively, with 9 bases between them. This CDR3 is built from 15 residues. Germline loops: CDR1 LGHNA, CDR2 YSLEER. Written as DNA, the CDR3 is TGCGCCAGCAGCCACTCGGACAGGAACACCGGGGAGCTGTTTTTT. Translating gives CASSHSDRNTGELFF.

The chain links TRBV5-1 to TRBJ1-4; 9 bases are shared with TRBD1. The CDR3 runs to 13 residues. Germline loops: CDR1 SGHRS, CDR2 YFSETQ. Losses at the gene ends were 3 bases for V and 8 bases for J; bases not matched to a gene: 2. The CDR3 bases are TGCGCCAGCAGCTGGACAGGGGAGGAAAAACTGTTTTTT. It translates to CASSWTGEEKLFF.

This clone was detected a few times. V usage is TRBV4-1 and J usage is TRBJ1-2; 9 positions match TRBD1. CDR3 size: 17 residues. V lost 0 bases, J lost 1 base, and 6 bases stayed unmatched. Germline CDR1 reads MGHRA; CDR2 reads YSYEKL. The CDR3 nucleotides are TGCGCCAGCAGCCAAGATATAAGGACAGGGGTTAACTATGGCTACACCTTC. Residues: CASSQDIRTGVNYGYTF.